These 16 T cell receptor beta chains originate from one sample sequenced in a study of shared clonotypes between healthy human individuals (dated by TCRdb to about 2020). Library generation was performed with the immunoSEQ multiplex PCR assay. TCRdb holds this immuneACCESS table with in-frame rearrangements only. Some clones are missing; in checked studies, unresolved V genes explain under half, and the rest has no known cause. This sample holds 950,000 to 1,100,000 clones; roughly 80% were observed only once. 1.2% to 1.5% of the sample comes from the top ten. The sample comprised memory CD4+ T cells sorted from blood. Interpreted using the paper, the cell subset or site label stands for: CD45RA-negative fraction. The receptors stem from a man younger than 35 in good health.

In its sample, this clone was seen a few times. CDR3 DNA sequence: TGTGCCAGCAGCTTAGCGCTGGGGGAGACTGCGAATGAGCAGTTCTTC. It is translated as CASSLALGETANEQFF. This chain uses TRBV7-9 with TRBJ2-1; the D gene could be TRBD1 or TRBD2 (5 bases each). CDR1 is SEHNR, CDR2 FQNEAQ, per germline (reference sequence). CDR3 size: 16 residues. Trimming cost V 0 bases and J 7 bases, with 16 bases left between them.

This clone has more than one count but fewer than ten. This chain uses TRBV29-1 with TRBJ1-1, with 11 bases that match TRBD1. Germline V gene lookup returns CDR1 SQVTM and CDR2 ANQGSEA. V lost 2 bases and J lost 10; bases outside the gene matches: 6. CDR3 length: 13 residues. The CDR3: CSVEQDRGQGAFF. For the CDR3, the DNA is TGCAGCGTTGAACAGGACAGGGGGCAGGGAGCTTTCTTT.

As for this clone: Other nucleotide sequences from this sample produce the same CDR3. The chain joins TRBV7-2 to TRBJ2-7, with D possibly being TRBD2 (5 bases). The CDR3 totals 14 residues. Germline CDR1 reads SGHTA; CDR2 reads FQGNSA. Trimming removed 1 base from V and 1 base from J, with 8 bases in between. The CDR3 is CASSLGGPSYEQYF. In DNA, the CDR3 is TGTGCCAGCAGCTTAGGCGGGCCTTCCTACGAGCAGTACTTC.

V gene TRBV5-1 combines with J gene TRBJ2-7, with 13 bases identical to TRBD2. The junction had 6 bases not matched to a gene; V was cut back by 3 bases and J by 9 bases. Germline CDR1 is SGHRS and CDR2 is YFSETQ. There are 14 residues in the CDR3. The CDR3: CASSSVTSGRVQYF. The CDR3 DNA reads TGCGCCAGCAGCTCAGTCACTAGCGGGAGGGTGCAGTACTTC.

This clone came up a few times. The genes are TRBV28 and TRBJ2-7; no clear D. V lost 5 bases, J lost 4 bases, and 9 bases lay in between. Germline V CDR1 and CDR2: MDHEN, SYDVKM. The CDR3 spans 12 residues. The CDR3 DNA sequence: TGTGCCAGCAGTCCCGTGGGGTACGAGCAGTACTTC. Its translation: CASSPVGYEQYF.

This sequence joins TRBV6-1 and TRBJ1-2; D remains unclear. V was pared by 2 bases and J by 5 bases, with 15 bases between. This CDR3 has 15 residues. Germline assignment: CDR1 MNHNS and CDR2 SASEGT. CDR3 bases: TGTGCCAGCAGTGAAATGGGTAGGGCAGCTTATGGCTACACCTTC. It encodes CASSEMGRAAYGYTF.

The CDR3 DNA reads as TGTGCCAGCAGCTTAGTTTCGTCCGAGCAGTACTTC. Its protein product is CASSLVSSEQYF. The chain recombines TRBV7-9 with TRBJ2-7, with D unresolved. The CDR3 covers 12 residues. The V end was cut by 1 base, the J end by 6 bases, with 7 bases between. The germline V gene has CDR1 SEHNR and CDR2 FQNEAQ (reference sequence).

This clone has only one observation. The CDR3 here is CASRRGTGVGEQYF. The CDR3 DNA is TGTGCCAGCAGGAGGGGGACAGGGGTGGGTGAGCAGTACTTC. The chain recombines TRBV2 with TRBJ2-7, with TRBD1 matching over 10 bases. The CDR3 runs to 14 residues. J gave up 7 bases and V 6 bases, and 9 bases lay outside the gene matches. Germline CDR1 SNHLY, CDR2 FYNNEI.

The V and J genes are TRBV30 and TRBJ2-5, with 9 bases identical to TRBD1. The J call is doubtful: the DNA matches TRBJ2-7 better. Germline V gene sequence: CDR1 GTSNPN, CDR2 SVGIG (reference sequence). The CDR3 has 14 amino acids. The DNA for the CDR3 is TGTGCCTGGACACCGGGACAGGGTCTCCACGAGCAGTACTTC. Translation gives CAWTPGQGLHEQYF.

The V gene is TRBV6-5, the J gene TRBJ1-2; D uncertain. CDR3 length: 12 residues. Germline lookup yields CDR1 MNHEY and CDR2 SVGAGI. Trimming took 7 bases from V and 3 from J, leaving 9 bases between them. The CDR3 nucleotides are TGTGCCAGCACCGGCATGGACTATGGCTACACCTTC. Its protein product is CASTGMDYGYTF.

The chain carries TRBV7-9 and TRBJ1-2; possible D gene TRBD1, 6 bases. There are 14 residues in the CDR3. Trimming stripped 5 bases from V and 7 bases from J, with 17 bases between. Germline V lookup: CDR1 SEHNR, CDR2 FQNEAQ (reference sequence). CDR3 in DNA: TGTGCCAGCAGCCCAACGGAGGGGGTGCGTGGCTACACCTTC. Translation gives CASSPTEGVRGYTF.

The sample holds many counts of this clone. J is TRBJ2-2 and V is TRBV15, with D uncertain. The CDR3 sequence is 16 residues long. V was cut by 0 bases and J by 0 bases, with 8 bases left in between. Germline V gives CDR1 LNHNV, CDR2 YYDKDF (reference sequence). The CDR3 DNA reads TGTGCCACCAGCAGAGATTGGTCCGCGAACACCGGGGAGCTGTTTTTT. This codes for CATSRDWSANTGELFF.

This rearrangement joins TRBV18 to TRBJ2-4; TRBD1 agrees at 9 bases. Looked up from germline, CDR1 is KGHSH and CDR2 is LQKENI. With 6 bases clipped from V and 1 base from J, the junction kept 7 bases outside the gene matches. CDR3 size: 16 residues. The CDR3 loop is CASSPKDRGAKNIQYF. CDR3 coding DNA: TGTGCCAGCTCCCCCAAGGACAGGGGTGCCAAAAACATTCAGTACTTC.

V gene TRBV28 combines with J gene TRBJ1-4; D unresolved. V shed 2 bases and J shed 8 bases, with 6 bases lying between them. The CDR3 runs 12 residues. The germline CDR1 and CDR2 sequences are MDHEN and SYDVKM. Here the CDR3 reads CASSLIREKLFF. In DNA, the CDR3 is TGTGCCAGCAGTTTAATCAGGGAAAAACTGTTTTTT.

The CDR3 reads CASSLGPTNTGELFF. The CDR3 DNA sequence: TGTGCCAGCAGCTTAGGACCAACAAACACCGGGGAGCTGTTTTTT. The chain carries TRBV11-2 and TRBJ2-2; D unresolved. The CDR3 loop spans 15 amino acids. V lost 1 base and J lost 2, with 8 bases in between. Germline CDR1 reads SGHAT; CDR2 reads FQNNGV.

The chain employs TRBV18 and TRBJ2-7; 10 bases are shared with TRBD2. CDR3 length equals 17 residues. Germline assignment: CDR1 KGHSH and CDR2 LQKENI. J lost 3 bases, V lost 2 bases, and 10 bases had no gene match. CDR3 DNA: TGTGCCAGCTCACCAATGGCTAGCGGGGGAGGTGGCTACGAGCAGTACTTC. This sequence encodes CASSPMASGGGGYEQYF.